This TCR beta chain was sequenced during a study of regulatory T cells in long-lasting Graves disease. Study conclusions and caveats: Under persistent disease, TRBV28, TRBJ1-2 and TRBJ2-5 were used preferentially.

CDR3-region Arm-PCR and iRepertoire HTBI primers produced the TCR beta libraries. MiXCR, applied by TCRdb to the multiplex PCR reads, yields one record per CDR3 protein. The table records a few hundred thousand distinct CDR3 sequences, over 9.5% of them present only once. The germline V and J ends were trimmed by 2 bases and 5 bases, with 10 bases remaining between them. The CDR3 sequence is 13 residues long. The V gene's germline CDR1 is SGHKS and CDR2 YYEKEE (reference sequence). As for time point: newly diagnosed GD, antithyroid drugs for less than 3 months. Scientists built the TCR library using RNA that was extracted from PBMCs. In its sample, this clonotype was seen many times. The antigen remains undetermined. This same sample was also taken into another study, of T cells in Graves' hyperthyroidism and ophthalmopathy. From that study: Absent ophthalmopathy progression within 18 months defined stable Graves' hyperthyroidism. With a duration under 2 months, the hyperthyroidism was newly diagnosed in patients aged 18 to 65.

This clonotype was sampled from a woman aged 18-29 years with Graves disease. This chain uses TRBV5-5 with TRBJ2-5; D is undetermined. Sequences were derived from peripheral blood mononuclear cells (PBMCs), sampled at new diagnosis, from a patient treated with antithyroid drugs. Here the CDR3 DNA reads TGTGCCAGCAGCTTTCTTTCACGGGAGACCCAGTACTTC. The encoded protein is CASSFLSRETQYF.